This TCR beta chain stems from a study of vaccination and CD4 T cells after COVID-19. On the study more broadly: Convalescent patients gave post-COVID blood a median around 91 days post-diagnosis, range 35 to 161. Control wells got either CEFX epitopes, HIV-1 Nef peptides, or no peptide at all. Findings and limits, study-wide: Convalescent patient numbers were relatively low, with no early post-infection timepoints.

This CDR3 comprises 11 residues. The V end lost 5 bases, the J end lost 4 bases, and 5 bases lay between the germline ends. By share, this clonotype ranks as medium-sized. Its antigen remains unidentified. Regarding treatment: roughly 11-day PBMC culture with coronavirus spike peptide pools or control peptides (ViraFEST assay). The Oncomine TCR Beta short-read assay was applied to DNA of cultured CD4+ T cells. In TCRdb, the PCR reads were re-called with MiXCR into one record per CDR3 protein. The table lists approximately 4,500 distinct CDR3 sequences, about 21% of them singletons. The sequencing input was CD4+ T cells from blood, cultured in vitro. The receptor was derived from a human donor who had recovered from COVID-19. J is TRBJ1-1 and V is TRBV12-3 or TRBV12-4; D remains ambiguous. The CDR3 loop reads CASSLSTEAFF. CDR3 DNA: TGTGCCAGCAGTCTTTCCACTGAAGCTTTCTTT.